These 28 T cell receptor beta chains were sequenced from one sample in a study of cytomegalovirus exposure and HLA in healthy donors. Assay used: immunoSEQ multiplex PCR; TCRdb lists only in-frame clones, some missing. The sample records 200,000 or so clones, roughly 84% being singletons. What was sequenced was PBMCs. The receptors derive from a woman aged 18-30 years in good health and CMV-seropositive.

The V gene is TRBV30, the J gene TRBJ1-1; possibly TRBD1 for D (6 bases). The germline V gene encodes CDR1 GTSNPN and CDR2 SVGIG (reference sequence). V was shortened by 1 base and J by 5 bases, with 11 bases between the two germline ends. The CDR3 length is 13 residues. CDR3 sequence: CAWSAGQWTEAFF. CDR3 nucleotides: TGTGCCTGGAGTGCTGGACAGTGGACTGAAGCTTTCTTT.

The V and J genes are TRBV6-8 and TRBJ1-2; 8 bases are shared with TRBD1. V was clipped by 9 bases and J by 8 bases; unmatched bases: 17. CDR3 length equals 15 residues. Germline loops: CDR1 MNHGY, CDR2 SAAAGT. The CDR3 protein is CAREKDRELFDGYTF. The CDR3 bases are TGTGCCAGGGAGAAGGACAGGGAGCTGTTCGACGGCTACACCTTC.

This rearrangement joins TRBV7-6 to TRBJ2-3; 7 nucleotides align to TRBD1. The germline V gene has CDR1 SGHVS and CDR2 FNYEAQ. CDR3 length: 16 residues. J lost 6 bases, V lost 0 bases, and 9 bases had no gene match. CDR3: CASSLAGLGGRDTQYF. The CDR3 DNA reads TGTGCCAGCAGCTTAGCTGGGCTAGGGGGCCGGGATACGCAGTATTTT.

Only a few counts were recorded for this clone. The rearrangement links TRBV21-1 to TRBJ2-1; the DNA was not used to check the table's D call, TRBD2. TRBV21-1 is marked as a pseudogene. The CDR3 contains 14 residues. The CDR3 here is CASSNRLAGHEQFF. As DNA, the CDR3 is TGTGCCAGCAGCAACCGACTAGCGGGACATGAGCAGTTCTTC.

The V call is TRBV28, the J call TRBJ2-1; 11 nucleotides agree with TRBD2. Germline CDR1 reads MDHEN; CDR2 reads SYDVKM. V trimming: 4 bases; J trimming: 3 bases; junction bases outside the gene matches: 11. This CDR3 contains 18 residues. CDR3 in DNA: TGTGCCAGCAGTTCGCCCCCGGGACTAGCGGAGTTCTACAATGAGCAGTTCTTC. Protein: CASSSPPGLAEFYNEQFF.

This chain uses TRBV11-3 with TRBJ1-1, with a possible D match to TRBD1 (5 bases). This CDR3 is 13 amino acids long. The V gene lost 1 base and the J gene lost 5 bases, with 8 bases spanning the gap. Germline V lookup: CDR1 SGHNT, CDR2 YENEEA. The CDR3 DNA reads as TGTGCCAGCAGCTTAGCGGGGGGTACTGAAGCTTTCTTT. As protein: CASSLAGGTEAFF.

This chain joins TRBV30 and TRBJ2-1, with 9 positions matching TRBD2. Germline V lookup: CDR1 GTSNPN, CDR2 SVGIG (reference sequence). Unmatched junction bases numbered 9, after V lost 4 bases and J lost 5 bases. This CDR3 is 15 amino acids long. This CDR3 is CAWTRASGEDNEQFF. DNA of the CDR3: TGTGCCTGGACTAGGGCTAGCGGGGAAGACAATGAGCAGTTCTTC.

The genes are TRBV6-1 and TRBJ1-1, with no clear D. This CDR3 spans 13 amino acids. V lost 6 bases and J lost 4, with 12 bases in between. CDR1 MNHNS and CDR2 SASEGT come from the germline V gene. The CDR3 reads CASRERLSTEAFF. For the CDR3, the DNA is TGTGCCAGCAGGGAGCGTTTGAGCACTGAAGCTTTCTTT.

This clone appeared a single time. The chain is built from TRBV7-9 and TRBJ2-7; TRBD2 matches 11 bases. The V gene end was trimmed by 5 bases and the J gene end by 4 bases; junction bases not matched to a gene: 10. The germline V gene encodes CDR1 SEHNR and CDR2 FQNEAQ (reference sequence). The CDR3 spans 16 residues. The CDR3 reads CASSPPTSGAPYEQYF. CDR3 sequence (DNA): TGTGCCAGCAGCCCCCCGACTAGCGGGGCCCCGTACGAGCAGTACTTC.

The CDR3 loop reads CASRATTGYQPQHF. The DNA for the CDR3 is TGTGCCAGCAGGGCTACGACAGGATATCAGCCCCAGCATTTT. The chain couples TRBV27 to TRBJ1-5; a weak D match, TRBD1 (6 bases). Looked up from germline, CDR1 is MNHEY and CDR2 is SMNVEV (reference sequence). Trimming removed 6 bases at V and 5 bases at J, with 14 bases between. The CDR3 extends over 14 amino acids.

The rearrangement links TRBV4-1 to TRBJ2-1, with 9 bases matching TRBD2. The germline gives CDR1 MGHRA, CDR2 YSYEKL. This CDR3 is 16 amino acids long. With 1 base clipped from V and 5 bases from J, the junction kept 6 bases outside the gene matches. For the CDR3, the DNA is TGCGCCAGCAGCCAAGGGTCTAGCGGGACACACAATGAGCAGTTCTTC. Its translation: CASSQGSSGTHNEQFF.

This chain connects TRBV5-4 to TRBJ1-1; unclear D gene. Germline loops: CDR1 SGHNT, CDR2 YYREEE (reference sequence). The CDR3 contains 12 residues. Trimming removed 9 bases at V and 1 base at J, with 10 bases between. In nucleotides, the CDR3 is TGTGCCACGACTTTAACGAACACTGAAGCTTTCTTT. Translating gives CATTLTNTEAFF.

The chain has TRBV6-1 and TRBJ2-7, with 9 bases lining up with TRBD2. The ends lost 3 bases at V and 4 bases at J; junction bases unmatched: 4. This CDR3 is 14 amino acids long. In germline, CDR1 is MNHNS, CDR2 SASEGT. CDR3 DNA sequence: TGTGCCAGCAGTGACCGCGGACTAGCGTACGAGCAGTACTTC. Translating gives CASSDRGLAYEQYF.

The chain joins TRBV11-2 to TRBJ1-3, with 7 bases lining up with TRBD1. Germline CDR1 and CDR2: SGHAT and FQNNGV. This CDR3 contains 14 residues. The junction had 5 bases not matched to a gene; V was cut back by 5 bases and J by 4 bases. This chain's CDR3 is CASSLGRGGNTIYF. For the CDR3, the DNA is TGTGCCAGCAGCCTGGGCAGGGGGGGAAACACCATATATTTT.

V gene TRBV4-1 combines with J gene TRBJ2-1, with 9 positions matching TRBD2. Germline values: CDR1 MGHRA, CDR2 YSYEKL. This CDR3 has 15 residues. The ends lost 0 bases at V and 15 bases at J; junction bases unmatched: 12. The DNA for the CDR3 is TGCGCCAGCAGCCAAGAAATACAAGCGGGAGGCTTGCTGTTCTTC. Protein sequence: CASSQEIQAGGLLFF.

This chain joins TRBV7-6 and TRBJ2-7, with TRBD2 as a possible D gene (5 bases). This CDR3 comprises 15 residues. Germline assignment: CDR1 SGHVS and CDR2 FNYEAQ. Trimming stripped 4 bases from V and 5 bases from J, with 18 bases between. The CDR3, as DNA: TGTGCCAGCAGCTCACTAGGTAGCCCGACCGACGAGCAGTACTTC. Translation: CASSSLGSPTDEQYF.

The chain recombines TRBV28 with TRBJ2-1, with 13 nucleotides matching TRBD2. V was pared by 6 bases and J by 8 bases, with 7 bases of the junction left unmatched. CDR3 size: 15 residues. Germline loops: CDR1 MDHEN, CDR2 SYDVKM. CDR3 bases: TGTGCCAGCAGAAGAGGACTAGCGGGAGCCTATGAGCAGTTCTTC. Translated, it gives CASRRGLAGAYEQFF.

This CDR3 is CAEQGGGEQYF. In DNA, the CDR3 is TGTGCCGAGCAGGGGGGAGGCGAGCAGTACTTC. V gene TRBV6-1 combines with J gene TRBJ2-7; a possible D gene is TRBD1 (7 bases). The germline V gene has CDR1 MNHNS and CDR2 SASEGT. CDR3 length: 11 amino acids. The ends were cut back, 11 bases at V and 6 bases at J, with 14 bases in the middle.

The rearrangement joins TRBV4-1 to TRBJ2-1; TRBD2 matches at 10 bases. The CDR3 is 17 residues long. CDR1 is MGHRA, CDR2 YSYEKL, per germline. V shed 1 base, J shed 0 bases, and the junction held 3 bases outside the gene matches. CDR3 in DNA: TGCGCCAGCAGCCAAGGCCTAGCGGGAGTCTCCTACAATGAGCAGTTCTTC. It specifies CASSQGLAGVSYNEQFF.

The V and J genes are TRBV5-6 and TRBJ2-7; 7 bases are a match to TRBD1. Germline CDR1 SGHDT, CDR2 YYEEEE. The CDR3 spans 17 residues. Unmatched junction bases numbered 15, after V lost 4 bases and J lost 2 bases. CDR3 bases: TGTGCCAGCAGCGATCTAGTCGGGACAGCCGAGACCTACGAGCAGTACTTC. The encoded protein is CASSDLVGTAETYEQYF.

The chain employs TRBV13 and TRBJ2-1, with 11 bases fitting TRBD2. The ends lost 6 bases at V and 5 bases at J; junction bases unmatched: 3. The CDR3 consists of 14 residues. Per the germline V gene, CDR1 is PRHDT and CDR2 is FYEKMQ (reference sequence). The CDR3 DNA is TGTGCCAGCAGTTGGGGACTAGCGGACAATGAGCAGTTCTTC. Translating gives CASSWGLADNEQFF. Based on the CDR3 plus reference TRBV13 and TRBJ2-1, the full variable domain is AAGVIQSPRHLIKEKRETATLKCYPIPRHDTVYWYQQGPGQDPQFLISFYEKMQSDKGSIPDRFSAQQFSDYHSELNMSSLELGDSALYFCASSWGLADNEQFFGPGTRLTVL.

The V and J genes are TRBV6-6 and TRBJ2-7, with TRBD1 matching 10 bases. The junction had 9 bases not matched to a gene; V was cut back by 7 bases and J by 3 bases. This CDR3 contains 15 residues. Germline V gene lookup returns CDR1 MNHNY and CDR2 SVGAGI (reference sequence). As DNA, the CDR3 is TGTGCCAGCACCATTCGAGGGACAGGGGACTACGAGCAGTACTTC. It yields the protein CASTIRGTGDYEQYF.

The V gene is TRBV5-6, the J gene TRBJ2-7; maybe TRBD2 (7 bases). Trimming took 3 bases from V and 3 from J, leaving 13 bases between them. The CDR3 has 14 residues. In germline, CDR1 is SGHDT, CDR2 YYEEEE. CDR3 in DNA: TGTGCCAGCAGCTCCTCGGGGGGCTACTACGAGCAGTACTTC. Translating it yields CASSSSGGYYEQYF.

This clone was seen once. The CDR3 spells CASGEGSTDTQYF. CDR3 sequence (DNA): TGTGCCAGCGGGGAGGGGAGCACAGATACGCAGTATTTT. This chain links TRBV5-6 with TRBJ2-3, with 7 bases aligning to TRBD2. After removal of 7 bases from V and 0 bases from J, the junction contained 2 bases not matched to a gene. The CDR3 has 13 amino acids. From germline, CDR1 is SGHDT and CDR2 YYEEEE.

CDR3 DNA: TGTGCCAGCAGCAGTGACACGTACAATGAGCAGTTCTTC. Amino acid sequence: CASSSDTYNEQFF. The genes are TRBV5-6 and TRBJ2-1, with D uncertain. Between the trimmed V and J ends, which lost 4 bases and 4 bases, there was a span of 9 bases. The CDR3 is 13 residues long. Germline assignment: CDR1 SGHDT and CDR2 YYEEEE.

This chain links TRBV14 with TRBJ2-3; 9 bases map to TRBD1. Trimming at V came to 1 base and at J to 5 bases, leaving 7 bases not matched to a gene. The CDR3 is made up of 16 amino acids. Germline-derived CDR1 and CDR2 are SGHDN and FVKESK. CDR3 amino acids: CASSQVTHRGQDTQYF. The CDR3 DNA reads TGTGCCAGCAGCCAAGTAACGCACAGGGGGCAAGATACGCAGTATTTT.

The sample holds a few counts of this clone. The CDR3 DNA is TGTGCCACCACAGGGGCCTACAATGAGCAGTTCTTC. Protein: CATTGAYNEQFF. The V gene is TRBV10-3, the J gene TRBJ2-1, with 7 nucleotides matching TRBD1. V trimming: 10 bases; J trimming: 2 bases; junction bases outside the gene matches: 2. The CDR3 has 12 amino acids. Germline values: CDR1 ENHRY, CDR2 SYGVKD.

The chain joins TRBV10-3 to TRBJ2-2, with a possible D match to TRBD1 (5 bases). Trimming removed 6 bases at V and 3 bases at J, with 11 bases between. The CDR3 has 14 amino acids. Germline V lookup: CDR1 ENHRY, CDR2 SYGVKD. CDR3 DNA sequence: TGTGCCATCAGGCCAGGGTTGGACACCGGGGAGCTGTTTTTT. Its translation is CAIRPGLDTGELFF.